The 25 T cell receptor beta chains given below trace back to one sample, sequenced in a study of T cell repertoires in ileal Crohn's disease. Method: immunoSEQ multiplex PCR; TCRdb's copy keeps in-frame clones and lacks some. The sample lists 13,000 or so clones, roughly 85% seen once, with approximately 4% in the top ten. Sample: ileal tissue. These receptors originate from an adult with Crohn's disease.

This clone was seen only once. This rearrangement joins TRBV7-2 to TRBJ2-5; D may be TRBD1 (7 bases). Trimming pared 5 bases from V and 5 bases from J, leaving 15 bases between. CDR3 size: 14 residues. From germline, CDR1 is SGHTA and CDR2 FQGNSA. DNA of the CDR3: TGTGCCAGCAGCCGTCAGGGGGGTGGGGAGACCCAGTACTTC. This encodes CASSRQGGGETQYF.

In DNA, the CDR3 is TGTGCCAGCAGCCAGGGACAGGCTTATGGCTACACCTTC. Translation: CASSQGQAYGYTF. The genes are TRBV11-2 and TRBJ1-2; TRBD1 matches 8 bases. The V segment lost 5 bases and the J segment 5 bases; nucleotides outside the gene matches: 4. The CDR3 is made up of 13 amino acids. CDR1 SGHAT and CDR2 FQNNGV come from the germline V gene.

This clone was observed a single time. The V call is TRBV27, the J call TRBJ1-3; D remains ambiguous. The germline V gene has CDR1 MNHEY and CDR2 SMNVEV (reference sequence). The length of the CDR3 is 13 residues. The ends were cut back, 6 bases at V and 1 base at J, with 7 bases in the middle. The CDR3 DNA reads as TGTGCCAGCAGCCCACAATCTGGAAACACCATATATTTT. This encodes CASSPQSGNTIYF.

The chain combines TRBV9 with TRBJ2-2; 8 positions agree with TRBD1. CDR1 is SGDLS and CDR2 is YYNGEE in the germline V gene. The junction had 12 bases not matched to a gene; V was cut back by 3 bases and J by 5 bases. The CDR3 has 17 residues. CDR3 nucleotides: TGTGCCAGCAGCGCCCTAGAGCAGGGGGCAGGTACCGGGGAGCTGTTTTTT. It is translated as CASSALEQGAGTGELFF.

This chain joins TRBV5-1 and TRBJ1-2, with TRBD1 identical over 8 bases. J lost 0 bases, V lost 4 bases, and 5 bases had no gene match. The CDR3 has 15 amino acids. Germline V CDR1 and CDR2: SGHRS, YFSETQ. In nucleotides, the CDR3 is TGCGCCAGCAGCCCCCGGACAGGGTCTAACTATGGCTACACCTTC. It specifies CASSPRTGSNYGYTF.

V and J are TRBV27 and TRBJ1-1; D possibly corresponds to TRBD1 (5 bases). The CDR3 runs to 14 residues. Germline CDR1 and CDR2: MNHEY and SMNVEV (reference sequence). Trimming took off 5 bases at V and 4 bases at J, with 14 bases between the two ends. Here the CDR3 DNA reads TGTGCCAGCAGTGGACCAGGGTGGGGCACTGAAGCTTTCTTT. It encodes CASSGPGWGTEAFF.

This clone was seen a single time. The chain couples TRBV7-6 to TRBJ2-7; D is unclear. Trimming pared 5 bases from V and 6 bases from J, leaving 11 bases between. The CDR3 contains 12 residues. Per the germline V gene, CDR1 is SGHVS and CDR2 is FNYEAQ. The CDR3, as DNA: TGTGCCAGCAGCCACGATAGTTTCGAGCAGTACTTC. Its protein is CASSHDSFEQYF. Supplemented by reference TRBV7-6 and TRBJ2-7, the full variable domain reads GAGVSQSPRYKVTKRGQDVALRCDPISGHVSLYWYRQALGQGPEFLTYFNYEAQQDKSGLPNDRFSAERPEGSISTLTIQRTEQRDSAMYRCASSHDSFEQYFGPGTRLTVT.

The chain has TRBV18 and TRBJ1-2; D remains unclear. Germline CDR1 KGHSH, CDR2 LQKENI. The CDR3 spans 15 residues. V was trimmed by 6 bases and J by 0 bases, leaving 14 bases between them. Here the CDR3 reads CASSASEEPNYGYTF. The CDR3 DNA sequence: TGTGCCAGCTCCGCTTCTGAGGAGCCTAACTATGGCTACACCTTC.

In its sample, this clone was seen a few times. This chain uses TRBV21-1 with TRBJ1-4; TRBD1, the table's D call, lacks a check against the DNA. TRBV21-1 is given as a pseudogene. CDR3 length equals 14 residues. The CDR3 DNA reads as TGTGCCAGCATTTCACAGGGGTCGAACGAAAAACTGTTTTTT. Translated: CASISQGSNEKLFF.

This CDR3 is CASSRPGLALNEQFF. DNA of the CDR3: TGTGCCAGCAGCCGACCGGGACTAGCGCTAAATGAGCAGTTCTTC. The chain recombines TRBV7-2 with TRBJ2-1; 10 bases align to TRBD2. From germline, CDR1 is SGHTA and CDR2 FQGNSA. V was pared by 5 bases and J by 7 bases, with 8 bases of the junction left unmatched. The CDR3 contains 15 residues.

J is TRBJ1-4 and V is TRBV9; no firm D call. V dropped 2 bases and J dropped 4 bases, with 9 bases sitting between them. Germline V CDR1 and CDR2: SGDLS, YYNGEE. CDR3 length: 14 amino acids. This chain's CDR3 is CASSVREGNEKLFF. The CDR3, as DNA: TGTGCCAGCAGCGTGAGGGAGGGTAATGAAAAACTGTTTTTT.

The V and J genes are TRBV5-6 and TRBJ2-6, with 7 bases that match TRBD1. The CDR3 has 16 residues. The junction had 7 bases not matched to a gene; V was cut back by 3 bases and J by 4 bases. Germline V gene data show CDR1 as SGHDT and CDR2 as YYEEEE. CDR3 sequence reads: CASSWNRGSGANVLTF. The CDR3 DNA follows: TGTGCCAGCAGCTGGAACAGGGGATCCGGGGCCAACGTCCTGACTTTC.

The CDR3, as DNA: TGTGCCATCACCGACCGGGACAGTCACGAGCAGTACTTC. This gives the protein CAITDRDSHEQYF. The chain joins TRBV10-3 to TRBJ2-7, with 7 bases fitting TRBD1. This CDR3 is built from 13 residues. Germline CDR1 is ENHRY and CDR2 is SYGVKD. With V trimmed by 7 bases and J by 5 bases, 8 bases remained unmatched.

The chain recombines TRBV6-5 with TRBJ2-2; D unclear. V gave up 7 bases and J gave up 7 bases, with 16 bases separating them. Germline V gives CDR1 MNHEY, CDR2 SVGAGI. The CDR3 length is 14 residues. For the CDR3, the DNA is TGTGCCAGCATAGGATTGAGCTCGGGCGGGGAGCTGTTTTTT. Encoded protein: CASIGLSSGGELFF.

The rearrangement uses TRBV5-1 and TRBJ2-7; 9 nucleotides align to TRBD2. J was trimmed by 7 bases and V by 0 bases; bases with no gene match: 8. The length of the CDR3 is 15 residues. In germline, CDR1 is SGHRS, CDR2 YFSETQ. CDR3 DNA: TGCGCCAGCAGCTTGGGGGCTAGCGGGGTCAGGGAGCAGTACTTC. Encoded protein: CASSLGASGVREQYF.

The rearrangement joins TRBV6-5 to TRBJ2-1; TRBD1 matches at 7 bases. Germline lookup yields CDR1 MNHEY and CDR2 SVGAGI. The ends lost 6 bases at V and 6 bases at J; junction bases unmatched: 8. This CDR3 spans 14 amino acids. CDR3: CASRRQGTSNEQFF. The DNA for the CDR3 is TGTGCCAGCAGGAGACAGGGTACTTCCAATGAGCAGTTCTTC.

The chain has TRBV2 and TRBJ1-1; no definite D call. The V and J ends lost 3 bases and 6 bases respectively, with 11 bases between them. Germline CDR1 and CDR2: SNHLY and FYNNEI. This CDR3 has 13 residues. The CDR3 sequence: CASSDLFLSEAFF. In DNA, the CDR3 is TGTGCCAGCAGTGATCTTTTTCTATCTGAAGCTTTCTTT. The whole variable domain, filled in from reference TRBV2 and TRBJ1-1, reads EPEVTQTPSHQVTQMGQEVILRCVPISNHLYFYWYRQILGQKVEFLVSFYNNEISEKSEIFDDQFSVERPDGSNFTLKIRSTKLEDSAMYFCASSDLFLSEAFFGQGTRLTVV.

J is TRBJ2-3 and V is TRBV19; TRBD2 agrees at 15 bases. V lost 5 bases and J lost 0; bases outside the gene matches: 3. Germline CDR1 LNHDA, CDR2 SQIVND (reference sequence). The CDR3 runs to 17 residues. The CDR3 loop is CASSWGLAGGSTDTQYF. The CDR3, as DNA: TGTGCCAGTAGTTGGGGACTAGCGGGGGGTAGCACAGATACGCAGTATTTT.

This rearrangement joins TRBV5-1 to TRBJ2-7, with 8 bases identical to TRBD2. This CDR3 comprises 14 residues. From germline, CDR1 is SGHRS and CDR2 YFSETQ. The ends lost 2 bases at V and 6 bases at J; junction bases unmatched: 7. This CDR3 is CASSLSGSLGEQYF. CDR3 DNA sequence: TGCGCCAGCAGCTTAAGCGGGAGTCTGGGCGAGCAGTACTTC.

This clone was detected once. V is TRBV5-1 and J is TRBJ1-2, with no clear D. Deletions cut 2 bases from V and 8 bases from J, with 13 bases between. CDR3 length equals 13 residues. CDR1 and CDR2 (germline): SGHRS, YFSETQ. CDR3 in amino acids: CASSFTGEGGYTF. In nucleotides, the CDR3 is TGCGCCAGCAGCTTCACCGGGGAGGGAGGCTACACCTTC.

This CDR3 reads CASSPNRDRGSSYGYTF. In nucleotides, the CDR3 is TGCGCCAGCAGCCCAAACCGGGACAGGGGCTCGAGCTATGGCTACACCTTC. The chain uses TRBV4-3 and TRBJ1-2, with 10 nucleotides matching TRBD1. In germline, CDR1 is LGHNA, CDR2 YSLEER. The V segment lost 4 bases and the J segment 4 bases; nucleotides outside the gene matches: 12. The CDR3 has 17 amino acids.

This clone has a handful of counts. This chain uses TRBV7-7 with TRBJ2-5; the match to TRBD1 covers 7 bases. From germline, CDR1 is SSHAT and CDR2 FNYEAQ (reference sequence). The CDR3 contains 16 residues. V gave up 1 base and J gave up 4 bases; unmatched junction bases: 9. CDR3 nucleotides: TGTGCCAGCAGCTTAGGGGTCGACAGGGTCGGAGAGACCCAGTACTTC. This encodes CASSLGVDRVGETQYF.

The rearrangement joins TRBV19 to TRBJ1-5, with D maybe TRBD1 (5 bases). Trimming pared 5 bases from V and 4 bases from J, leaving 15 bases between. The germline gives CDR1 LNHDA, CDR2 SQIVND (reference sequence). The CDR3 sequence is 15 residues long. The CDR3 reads CASSVRGGLNQPQHF. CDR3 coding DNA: TGTGCCAGTAGTGTTCGGGGGGGGTTGAATCAGCCCCAGCATTTT.

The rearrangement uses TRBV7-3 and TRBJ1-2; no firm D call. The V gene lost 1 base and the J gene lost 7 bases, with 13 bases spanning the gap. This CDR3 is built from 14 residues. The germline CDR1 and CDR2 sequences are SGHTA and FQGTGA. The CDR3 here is CASSLMEGLGGYTF. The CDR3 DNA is TGTGCCAGCAGCTTAATGGAGGGCCTGGGTGGCTACACCTTC. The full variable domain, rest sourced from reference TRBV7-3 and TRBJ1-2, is GAGVSQTPSNKVTEKGKYVELRCDPISGHTALYWYRQSLGQGPEFLIYFQGTGAADDSGLPNDRFFAVRPEGSVSTLKIQRTERGDSAVYLCASSLMEGLGGYTFGSGTRLTVV.

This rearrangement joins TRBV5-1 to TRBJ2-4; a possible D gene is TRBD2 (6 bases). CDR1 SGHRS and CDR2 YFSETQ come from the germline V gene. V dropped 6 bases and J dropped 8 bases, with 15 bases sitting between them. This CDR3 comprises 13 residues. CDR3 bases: TGCGCCAGCACCACTACAGGAGGGGACATTCAGTACTTC. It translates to CASTTTGGDIQYF. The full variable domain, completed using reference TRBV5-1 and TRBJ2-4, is KAGVTQTPRYLIKTRGQQVTLSCSPISGHRSVSWYQQTPGQGLQFLFEYFSETQRNKGNFPGRFSGRQFSNSRSEMNVSTLELGDSALYLCASTTTGGDIQYFGAGTRLSVL.